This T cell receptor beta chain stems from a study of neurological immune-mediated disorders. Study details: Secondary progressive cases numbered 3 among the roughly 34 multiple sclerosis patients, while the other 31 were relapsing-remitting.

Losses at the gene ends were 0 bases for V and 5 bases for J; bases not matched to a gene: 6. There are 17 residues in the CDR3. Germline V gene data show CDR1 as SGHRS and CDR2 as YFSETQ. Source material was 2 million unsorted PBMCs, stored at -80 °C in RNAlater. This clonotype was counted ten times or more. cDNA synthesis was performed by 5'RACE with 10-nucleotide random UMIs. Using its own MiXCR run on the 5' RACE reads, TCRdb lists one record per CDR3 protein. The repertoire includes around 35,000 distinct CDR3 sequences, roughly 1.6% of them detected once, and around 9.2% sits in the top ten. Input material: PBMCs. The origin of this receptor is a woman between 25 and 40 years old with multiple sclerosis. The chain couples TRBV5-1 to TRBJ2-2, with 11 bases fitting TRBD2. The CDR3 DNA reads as TGCGCCAGCAGCTTGGGACTAGCGGGGAGCCGGACCGGGGAGCTGTTTTTT. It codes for CASSLGLAGSRTGELFF.